These 20 T cell receptor beta chains were sequenced from one sample in a study of shared clonotypes between healthy human individuals. CD45RO-negative cells were positively selected for CCR7, leaving out terminally differentiated effector memory CD45RA+ cells. TCRdb's copy holds only in-frame clones and misses some; the assay was immunoSEQ multiplex PCR. The table lists hundreds of thousands of clones, about 90% of them singletons, with about 24% in the top ten. The sequencing input was naive CD8+ T cells sorted from blood. The origin of the receptors is a man aged 25-45 years in good health.

CDR3 loop: CAWGVARTNTEAFF. The CDR3 DNA is TGTGCCTGGGGAGTTGCGAGGACCAACACTGAAGCTTTCTTT. This sequence joins TRBV30 and TRBJ1-1; D call uncertain. The CDR3 runs 14 residues. The V end was cut by 5 bases, the J end by 2 bases, with 15 bases between. Germline V CDR1 and CDR2: GTSNPN, SVGIG (reference sequence).

V is TRBV28 and J is TRBJ1-2; D is unresolved. The ends were cut back, 5 bases at V and 4 bases at J, with 11 bases in the middle. The V gene's germline CDR1 is MDHEN and CDR2 SYDVKM. CDR3 size: 13 residues. The DNA of the CDR3 is TGTGCCAGCAGTCCACGGACGGGCTATGGCTACACCTTC. Its protein product is CASSPRTGYGYTF.

With regard to this clone: Distinct nucleotide sequences in the sample also encode this CDR3. The chain combines TRBV4-3 with TRBJ2-7; TRBD1 matches 10 bases. V lost 4 bases to trimming and J lost 1 base; unmatched junction nucleotides: 4. This CDR3 comprises 15 residues. CDR1 LGHNA and CDR2 YSLEER come from the germline V gene. The CDR3 DNA reads TGCGCCAGCAGCCGAGGGACAGGGGTATCCTACGAGCAGTACTTC. This sequence encodes CASSRGTGVSYEQYF.

V is TRBV6-5 and J is TRBJ1-5; 7 positions agree with TRBD1. The junction had 4 bases not matched to a gene; V was cut back by 5 bases and J by 0 bases. CDR3 size: 15 residues. Per germline, CDR1 MNHEY and CDR2 SVGAGI. CDR3 region: CASSPTGDSNQPQHF. In DNA form, the CDR3 reads TGTGCCAGCAGTCCCACAGGGGATAGCAATCAGCCCCAGCATTTT.

A note on this clone: Other DNA variants within this sample encode the same CDR3. This chain joins TRBV29-1 and TRBJ2-7, with no clear D. The CDR3 extends over 12 amino acids. The V end was cut by 1 base, the J end by 1 base, with 5 bases between. Germline loops: CDR1 SQVTM, CDR2 ANQGSEA. CDR3 sequence: CSVEVESYEQYF. The CDR3 DNA reads as TGCAGCGTTGAAGTGGAGTCCTACGAGCAGTACTTC.

V gene TRBV9 combines with J gene TRBJ2-1; no clear D. From germline, CDR1 is SGDLS and CDR2 YYNGEE. The CDR3 runs 15 residues. Between the trimmed V and J ends, which lost 1 base and 9 bases, there was a span of 17 bases. The CDR3 sequence is CASSVITAKDPEQFF. DNA of the CDR3: TGTGCCAGCAGCGTAATTACAGCTAAGGATCCTGAGCAGTTCTTC.

V usage is TRBV10-3 and J usage is TRBJ2-7; a weak D match, TRBD2 (5 bases). CDR1 is ENHRY, CDR2 SYGVKD, per germline. The CDR3 extends over 15 amino acids. Trimming removed 0 bases from V and 6 bases from J, with 15 bases in between. The CDR3 DNA reads TGTGCCATCAGTGAGTCGCTACTCCTAGCCGGCGAGCAGTACTTC. Translating gives CAISESLLLAGEQYF.

This chain joins TRBV6-5 and TRBJ2-7; D is unclear. V lost 1 base, J lost 3 bases, and 7 bases lay in between. The germline gives CDR1 MNHEY, CDR2 SVGAGI. This CDR3 is 13 amino acids long. This chain's CDR3 is CASSYLADYEQYF. The CDR3 nucleotides are TGTGCCAGCAGTTACTTGGCCGACTACGAGCAGTACTTC.

In the case of this clone: Different DNA sequences within this sample yield the same CDR3. The V call is TRBV9, the J call TRBJ2-7; D ambiguous. V was pared by 0 bases and J by 2 bases, with 9 bases between. The length of the CDR3 is 14 residues. Germline CDR1 is SGDLS and CDR2 is YYNGEE. CDR3 in DNA: TGTGCCAGCAGCGTAGCCGACGGTACCTACGAGCAGTACTTC. Its protein product is CASSVADGTYEQYF.

The rearrangement joins TRBV7-9 to TRBJ2-2; 9 nucleotides align to TRBD1. This CDR3 spans 16 amino acids. CDR1 and CDR2 (germline): SEHNR, FQNEAQ (reference sequence). J lost 1 base, V lost 5 bases, and 5 bases had no gene match. The CDR3 spells CASSKQGAQNTGELFF. The CDR3 DNA is TGTGCCAGCAGCAAACAGGGGGCGCAGAACACCGGGGAGCTGTTTTTT.

This rearrangement joins TRBV28 to TRBJ2-7, with D perhaps matching TRBD1 (6 bases). CDR1 MDHEN and CDR2 SYDVKM come from the germline V gene. Trimming cost V 5 bases and J 5 bases, with 16 bases left between them. This CDR3 spans 14 amino acids. In DNA, the CDR3 is TGTGCCAGCAGTCTCGGCACAGGGCTCGACGAGCAGTACTTC. It yields the protein CASSLGTGLDEQYF. The full variable domain, with the rest looked up from reference TRBV28 and TRBJ2-7, is DVKVTQSSRYLVKRTGEKVFLECVQDMDHENMFWYRQDPGLGLRLIYFSYDVKMKEKGDIPEGYSVSREKKERFSLILESASTNQTSMYLCASSLGTGLDEQYFGPGTRLTVT.

This clone was counted once. The chain links TRBV4-1 to TRBJ2-2; no firm D call. Germline V gene lookup returns CDR1 MGHRA and CDR2 YSYEKL. Trimming cost V 4 bases and J 2 bases, with 8 bases left between them. The CDR3 length is 14 residues. The CDR3 region has the DNA TGCGCCAGCAGCCCCAGGCCTAACACCGGGGAGCTGTTTTTT. Translation: CASSPRPNTGELFF.

The chain recombines TRBV6-5 with TRBJ1-2; tentative D call: TRBD1 (5 bases). The germline V and J ends were trimmed by 10 bases and 8 bases, with 14 bases remaining between them. Germline loops: CDR1 MNHEY, CDR2 SVGAGI. The CDR3 has 11 residues. The CDR3 DNA reads as TGTGCCACCCAACGCGGGGGAGGCTACACCTTC. Translating it yields CATQRGGGYTF.

The V and J genes are TRBV7-9 and TRBJ2-5; TRBD1 might be the D (6 bases). V lost 2 bases, J lost 3 bases, and 13 bases lay in between. This CDR3 is built from 15 residues. Germline V gives CDR1 SEHNR, CDR2 FQNEAQ (reference sequence). Here the CDR3 reads CASSLYHQGKETQYF. The CDR3 nucleotides are TGTGCCAGCAGCTTATATCACCAGGGGAAAGAGACCCAGTACTTC. The whole variable domain, filled in from reference TRBV7-9 and TRBJ2-5, reads DTGVSQNPRHKITKRGQNVTFRCDPISEHNRLYWYRQTLGQGPEFLTYFQNEAQLEKSRLLSDRFSAERPKGSFSTLEIQRTEQGDSAMYLCASSLYHQGKETQYFGPGTRLLVL.

This chain uses TRBV10-1 with TRBJ2-3, with D uncertain. V lost 6 bases and J 0 bases, leaving 13 bases between the germline ends. CDR3 size: 15 residues. Germline V lookup: CDR1 WNHNN, CDR2 SYGVQD (reference sequence). CDR3: CASSKHPGSTDTQYF. The CDR3 nucleotides are TGCGCCAGCAGCAAGCACCCCGGGAGCACAGATACGCAGTATTTT.

The chain couples TRBV19 to TRBJ1-2, with D unclear. The germline V gene has CDR1 LNHDA and CDR2 SQIVND (reference sequence). Trimming left V 4 bases short and J 6 bases short, with 18 bases between. This CDR3 region has 15 residues. The CDR3 nucleotides read TGTGCCAGTAGTACCTTTTCAGGCGATCCTAATGGCTACACCTTC. Its translation is CASSTFSGDPNGYTF.

The rearrangement uses TRBV6-9 and TRBJ2-1; a possible D gene is TRBD2 (6 bases). This CDR3 spans 17 amino acids. V was pared by 3 bases and J by 4 bases, with 19 bases between. Germline CDR1 and CDR2: MNHGY and SVAAGI. The DNA for the CDR3 is TGTGCCAGCAGTTACGCATCGGGGGAGCCCGCTTACAATGAGCAGTTCTTC. This gives the protein CASSYASGEPAYNEQFF.

V usage is TRBV6-1 and J usage is TRBJ1-4; 7 bases agree with TRBD1. Per the germline V gene, CDR1 is MNHNS and CDR2 is SASEGT. The CDR3 runs 15 residues. Unmatched junction bases numbered 7, after V lost 5 bases and J lost 4 bases. The CDR3 spells CASSWTGPLNEKLFF. DNA of the CDR3: TGTGCCAGCAGTTGGACAGGACCACTTAATGAAAAACTGTTTTTT.

The V and J genes are TRBV9 and TRBJ1-4; 11 nucleotides match TRBD1. The CDR3 covers 15 residues. Germline values: CDR1 SGDLS, CDR2 YYNGEE. Trimming removed 4 bases from V and 8 bases from J; junction bases left unmatched: 7. CDR3 sequence: CASSFPGQGVEKLFF. In nucleotides, the CDR3 is TGTGCCAGCAGCTTCCCGGGACAGGGGGTCGAAAAACTGTTTTTT. Supplemented by reference TRBV9 and TRBJ1-4, the full variable domain reads DSGVTQTPKHLITATGQRVTLRCSPRSGDLSVYWYQQSLDQGLQFLIQYYNGEERAKGNILERFSAQQFPDLHSELNLSSLELGDSALYFCASSFPGQGVEKLFFGSGTQLSVL.

V is TRBV28 and J is TRBJ2-7; D might be TRBD2 (6 bases). The germline gives CDR1 MDHEN, CDR2 SYDVKM. The CDR3 consists of 14 residues. Trimming cost V 2 bases and J 3 bases, with 11 bases left between them. CDR3 protein: CASSLLATNYEQYF. DNA of the CDR3: TGTGCCAGCAGTTTACTAGCGACAAACTACGAGCAGTACTTC.